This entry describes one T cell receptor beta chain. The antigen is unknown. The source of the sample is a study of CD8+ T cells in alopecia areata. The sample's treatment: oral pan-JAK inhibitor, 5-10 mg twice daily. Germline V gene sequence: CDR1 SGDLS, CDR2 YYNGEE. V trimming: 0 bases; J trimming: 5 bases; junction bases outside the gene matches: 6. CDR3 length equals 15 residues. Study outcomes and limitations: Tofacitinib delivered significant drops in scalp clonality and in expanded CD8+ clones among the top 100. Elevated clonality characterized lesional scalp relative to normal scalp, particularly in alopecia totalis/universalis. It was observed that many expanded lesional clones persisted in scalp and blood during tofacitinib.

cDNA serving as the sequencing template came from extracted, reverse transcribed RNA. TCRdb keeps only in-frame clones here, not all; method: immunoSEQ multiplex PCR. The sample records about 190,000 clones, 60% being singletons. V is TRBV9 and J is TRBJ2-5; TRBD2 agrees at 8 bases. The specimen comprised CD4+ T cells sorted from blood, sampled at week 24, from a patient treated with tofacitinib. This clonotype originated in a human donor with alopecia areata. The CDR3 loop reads CASSVGRSGAETQYF. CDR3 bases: TGTGCCAGCAGCGTAGGCCGTAGCGGGGCGGAGACCCAGTACTTC.